This T cell receptor (beta chain) derives from a study of cytomegalovirus exposure and HLA in healthy donors. Looking at the study overall: Prior work identified 120 million or so unique TCR beta sequences in roughly 180 million T cells. Study results and limitations: When a later analysis compared HLA-associated TCR beta chains with equally common others, the HLA-associated chains turned out to be more clonally expanded and to have lower generation probabilities.

On this clone: The antigen remains undetermined.

The PCR ran on 60 Vbeta and 13 Jbeta primers. The method was immunoSEQ multiplex PCR; TCRdb's version includes in-frame clones alone and lacks a portion of them. The table records over 150,000 clones, over 75% of them present only once. The CDR3 runs 16 residues. Trimming stripped 2 bases from V and 3 bases from J, with 15 bases between. Germline CDR1 reads SGHRS; CDR2 reads YFSETQ. The chain has TRBV5-1 and TRBJ2-1, with D maybe TRBD2 (6 bases). The TCR sequence derives from a man aged 35 to 55 in good health and CMV-seronegative. Material for sequencing was PBMCs. The CDR3 DNA is TGCGCCAGCAGCTTTCAAACCGGGGGTGACTACAATGAGCAGTTCTTC. This gives the protein CASSFQTGGDYNEQFF.